The 13 T cell receptor beta chains below were found in one sample sequenced in a study of T cells in Graves' hyperthyroidism and ophthalmopathy. Using RNA transcripts as the source, TCR beta CDR3 regions were amplified. The TCR CDR3 was amplified in a first-round RT-PCR using the HTBI primer set. TCRdb reprocessed the multiplex PCR reads via MiXCR and lists one record per CDR3 protein. The table records roughly 330,000 distinct CDR3 sequences, over 15% of them present only once. Sequenced material: blood. Receptors were obtained from a man younger than 45 with Graves' hyperthyroidism.

V is TRBV25-1 and J is TRBJ2-6, with TRBD1 matching over 9 bases. CDR1 is MGHDK and CDR2 is SYGVNS in the germline V gene. The CDR3 runs 12 residues. With 6 bases clipped from V and 18 bases from J, the junction kept 9 bases outside the gene matches. CDR3 region: CASSRGTGPRTF. Here the CDR3 DNA reads TGTGCCAGCAGCCGCGGGACAGGGCCCCGGACTTTC.

Turning to this clonotype: A much larger clone differs by one base, so this may be a read error. Given the absence of the conserved phenylalanine or tryptophan at the CDR3 end, a read error is likely. The genes are TRBV5-1 and TRBJ2-7; 8 bases line up with TRBD1. The trim removed 4 bases at V and 1 base at J, leaving 10 bases unmatched. The germline V gene has CDR1 SGHRS and CDR2 YFSETQ. CDR3 size: 16 residues. This CDR3 reads CASSGGTGTISYEQYL. In DNA, the CDR3 is TGCGCCAGCAGCGGGGGGACAGGAACAATTTCCTACGAGCAGTACCTC.

This clonotype has a handful of counts. The chain couples TRBV7-2 to TRBJ1-2, with D unresolved. The germline V gene encodes CDR1 SGHTA and CDR2 FQGNSA. The CDR3 is made up of 10 amino acids. Trimming took off 6 bases at V and 9 bases at J, with 8 bases between the two ends. For the CDR3, the DNA is TGTGCCAGCAGTAAGCCGAGCTACACCTTC. Its protein is CASSKPSYTF.

The V gene is TRBV7-9, the J gene TRBJ2-2; D may correspond to TRBD1 or TRBD2 (5 bases each). CDR3 length: 13 residues. Trimming removed 5 bases from V and 4 bases from J, with 8 bases in between. Per the germline V gene, CDR1 is SEHNR and CDR2 is FQNEAQ (reference sequence). The CDR3 DNA reads TGTGCCAGCAGCGGGGGAGCCACCGGGGAGCTGTTTTTT. It specifies CASSGGATGELFF.

The rearrangement links TRBV29-1 to TRBJ2-1, with TRBD2 identical over 7 bases. Matching the DNA end better, TRBJ2-7 makes the J call doubtful. Germline values: CDR1 SQVTM, CDR2 ANQGSEA. The CDR3 consists of 13 residues. CDR3 in amino acids: CGLAAGVNNEQYF. DNA of the CDR3: TGCGGCCTGGCGGCGGGGGTCAACAATGAGCAGTACTTC.

This clonotype was seen ten or more times. The chain has TRBV12-3 or TRBV12-4 and TRBJ1-3; 7 positions agree with TRBD1. The CDR3 spans 14 residues. Germline trimming cut 5 bases from V and 3 bases from J; bases unmatched to any gene: 4. The CDR3 here is CASSPTGSGNTIYF. The DNA for the CDR3 is TGTGCCAGCAGTCCGACAGGGAGTGGAAACACCATATATTTT.

This clonotype was recorded many times. The genes are TRBV20-1 and TRBJ2-3; no clear D. The CDR3 runs 12 residues. The germline CDR1 and CDR2 sequences are DFQATT and SNEGSKA (reference sequence). The V end lost 5 bases, the J end lost 4 bases, and 10 bases lay between the germline ends. CDR3 protein: CSAQNPPDTQYF. The CDR3 nucleotides are TGCAGTGCTCAAAATCCCCCAGATACGCAGTATTTT.

The gene calls are TRBV29-1 and TRBJ1-3, with 7 bases that match TRBD1. The CDR3 contains 20 residues. V was clipped by 5 bases and J by 2 bases; unmatched bases: 24. The germline V gene encodes CDR1 SQVTM and CDR2 ANQGSEA. CDR3 sequence reads: CSVTDRAGTGAGGPGNTIYF. The CDR3 DNA reads TGCAGCGTTACCGACAGGGCAGGCACCGGGGCAGGGGGTCCTGGAAACACCATATATTTT.

In this sample, this clonotype turned up many times. This sequence joins TRBV10-3 and TRBJ2-7; TRBD2 agrees at 13 bases. The CDR3 loop spans 14 amino acids. Losses at the gene ends were 4 bases for V and 3 bases for J; bases not matched to a gene: 0. Germline assignment: CDR1 ENHRY and CDR2 SYGVKD. CDR3 sequence reads: CAISGTSGGYEQYF. Here the CDR3 DNA reads TGTGCCATCAGTGGGACTAGCGGGGGCTACGAGCAGTACTTC.

This clonotype was detected a few times. The chain uses TRBV20-1 and TRBJ2-5, with D perhaps assigned TRBD1 or TRBD2 (7 bases each). The CDR3 is 13 residues long. Germline-derived CDR1 and CDR2 are DFQATT and SNEGSKA (reference sequence). CDR3 loop: CAQGGAGLETQYF. The CDR3 DNA sequence: TGCGCTCAGGGGGGAGCGGGGTTGGAGACCCAGTACTTC.

Many counts were recorded for this clonotype. The rearrangement links TRBV20-1 to TRBJ2-7, with 7 nucleotides matching TRBD2. Germline V lookup: CDR1 DFQATT, CDR2 SNEGSKA (reference sequence). This CDR3 spans 15 amino acids. With 6 bases clipped from V and 2 bases from J, the junction kept 13 bases outside the gene matches. The CDR3 is CSAPMGGSLTYEQYF. The CDR3 DNA reads TGCAGTGCCCCGATGGGGGGGAGTCTCACCTACGAGCAGTACTTC.

This clonotype was counted many times. This sequence joins TRBV12-3 or TRBV12-4 and TRBJ2-4; a weak D match, TRBD1 (6 bases). Trimming shortened V by 5 bases and J by 5 bases, and 13 bases separated the two germline ends. The CDR3 extends over 14 amino acids. This CDR3 is CASSPGQLQNIQYF. CDR3 nucleotides: TGTGCCAGCAGTCCCGGACAGCTACAAAACATTCAGTACTTC.

This clonotype was seen many times. V usage is TRBV3-1 and J usage is TRBJ2-1, with a possible D match to TRBD1 (5 bases). CDR1 and CDR2 from the germline V gene are LGHDT and YNNKEL (reference sequence). The CDR3 consists of 16 residues. Trimming removed 5 bases at V and 5 bases at J, with 19 bases between. The DNA of the CDR3 is TGTGCCAGCAGCTCCCTTTCGGAAGACAGAAACAATGAGCAGTTCTTC. Translated: CASSSLSEDRNNEQFF.